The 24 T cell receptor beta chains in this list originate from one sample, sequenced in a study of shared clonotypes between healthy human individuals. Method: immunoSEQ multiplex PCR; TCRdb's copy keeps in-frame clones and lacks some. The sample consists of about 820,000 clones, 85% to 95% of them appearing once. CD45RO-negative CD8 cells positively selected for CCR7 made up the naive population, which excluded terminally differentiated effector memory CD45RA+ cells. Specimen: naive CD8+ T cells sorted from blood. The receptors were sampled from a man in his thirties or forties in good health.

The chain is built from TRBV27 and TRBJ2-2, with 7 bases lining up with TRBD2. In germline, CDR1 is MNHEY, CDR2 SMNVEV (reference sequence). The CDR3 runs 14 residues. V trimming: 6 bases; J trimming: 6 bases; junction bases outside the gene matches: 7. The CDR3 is CASSPLGGAGELFF. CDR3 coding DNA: TGTGCCAGCAGCCCTCTGGGGGGGGCCGGGGAGCTGTTTTTT.

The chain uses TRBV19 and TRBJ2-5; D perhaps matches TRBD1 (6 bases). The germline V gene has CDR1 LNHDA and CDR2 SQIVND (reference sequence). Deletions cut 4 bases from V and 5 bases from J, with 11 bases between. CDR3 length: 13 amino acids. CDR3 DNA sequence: TGTGCCAGTAGTAGTCAGGGGCAGGAGACCCAGTACTTC. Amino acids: CASSSQGQETQYF. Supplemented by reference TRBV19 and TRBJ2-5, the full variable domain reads DGGITQSPKYLFRKEGQNVTLSCEQNLNHDAMYWYRQDPGQGLRLIYYSQIVNDFQKGDIAEGYSVSREKKESFPLTVTSAQKNPTAFYLCASSSQGQETQYFGPGTRLLVL.

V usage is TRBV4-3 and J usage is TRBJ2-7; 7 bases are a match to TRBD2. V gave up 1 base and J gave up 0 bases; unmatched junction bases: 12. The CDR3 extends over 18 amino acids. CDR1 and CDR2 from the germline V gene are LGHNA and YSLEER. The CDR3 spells CASSQGGPLAGRSYEQYF. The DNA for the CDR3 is TGCGCCAGCAGCCAAGGTGGACCCTTAGCGGGCCGCTCCTACGAGCAGTACTTC.

The CDR3 region is CASSSGTKDKTDTQYF. The CDR3 nucleotides are TGTGCCAGCAGCTCCGGGACCAAGGACAAAACAGATACGCAGTATTTT. This sequence joins TRBV5-6 and TRBJ2-3; tentatively, D is TRBD1 or TRBD2 (5 bases each). The CDR3 runs to 16 residues. V was pared by 3 bases and J by 3 bases, with 17 bases between. Germline V gene lookup returns CDR1 SGHDT and CDR2 YYEEEE.

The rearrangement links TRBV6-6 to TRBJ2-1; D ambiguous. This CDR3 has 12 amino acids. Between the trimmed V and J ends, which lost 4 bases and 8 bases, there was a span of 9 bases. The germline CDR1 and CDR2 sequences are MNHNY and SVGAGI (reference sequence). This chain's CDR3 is CASSSSFDEQFF. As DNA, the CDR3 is TGTGCCAGCAGTTCCAGCTTCGATGAGCAGTTCTTC.

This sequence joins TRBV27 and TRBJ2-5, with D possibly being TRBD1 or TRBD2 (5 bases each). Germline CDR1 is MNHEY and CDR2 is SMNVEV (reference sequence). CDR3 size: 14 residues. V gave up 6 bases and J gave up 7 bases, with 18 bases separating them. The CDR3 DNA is TGTGCCAGCAGGCCCGGGGCGGTCCTCGGGACCCAGTACTTC. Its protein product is CASRPGAVLGTQYF.

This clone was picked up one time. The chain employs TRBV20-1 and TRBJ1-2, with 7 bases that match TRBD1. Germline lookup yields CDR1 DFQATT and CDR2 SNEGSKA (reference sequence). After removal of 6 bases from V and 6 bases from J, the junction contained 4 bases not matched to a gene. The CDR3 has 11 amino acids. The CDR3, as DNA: TGCAGTGCAATACAGGGGAATGGCTACACCTTC. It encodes CSAIQGNGYTF.

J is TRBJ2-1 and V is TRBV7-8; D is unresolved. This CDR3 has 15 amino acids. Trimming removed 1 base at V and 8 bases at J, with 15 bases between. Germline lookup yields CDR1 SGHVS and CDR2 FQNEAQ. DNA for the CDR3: TGTGCCAGCAGCTTAGACGGCCTCGGCCCCGATGAGCAGTTCTTC. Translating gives CASSLDGLGPDEQFF.

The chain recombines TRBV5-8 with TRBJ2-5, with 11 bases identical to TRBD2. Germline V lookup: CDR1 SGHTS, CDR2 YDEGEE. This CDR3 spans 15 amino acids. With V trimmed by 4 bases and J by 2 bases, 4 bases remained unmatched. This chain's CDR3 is CASSPGLAEQETQYF. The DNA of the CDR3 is TGTGCCAGCAGCCCGGGACTAGCGGAACAAGAGACCCAGTACTTC.

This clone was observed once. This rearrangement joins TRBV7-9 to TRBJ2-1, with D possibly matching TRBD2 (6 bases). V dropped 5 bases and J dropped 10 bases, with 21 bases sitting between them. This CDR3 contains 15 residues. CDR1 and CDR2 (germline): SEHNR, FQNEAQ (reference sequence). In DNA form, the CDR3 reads TGTGCCAGCAGCGATACTAGCCATCCACCGGGGGAGCAGTTCTTC. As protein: CASSDTSHPPGEQFF.

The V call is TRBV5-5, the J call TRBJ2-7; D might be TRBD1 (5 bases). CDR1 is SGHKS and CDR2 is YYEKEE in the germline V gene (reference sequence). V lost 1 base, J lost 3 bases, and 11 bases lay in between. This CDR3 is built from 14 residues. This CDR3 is CASSLWGRNYEQYF. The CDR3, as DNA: TGTGCCAGCAGCTTGTGGGGCAGGAACTACGAGCAGTACTTC.

In DNA form, the CDR3 reads TGTGCCAGCATGGGGCGGCTAGCACCGACCTACGAGCAGTACTTC. Its translation: CASMGRLAPTYEQYF. The V gene is TRBV28, the J gene TRBJ2-7, with D possibly being TRBD1 or TRBD2 (5 bases each). Deletions cut 7 bases from V and 2 bases from J, with 18 bases between. This CDR3 comprises 15 residues. CDR1 and CDR2 (germline): MDHEN, SYDVKM.

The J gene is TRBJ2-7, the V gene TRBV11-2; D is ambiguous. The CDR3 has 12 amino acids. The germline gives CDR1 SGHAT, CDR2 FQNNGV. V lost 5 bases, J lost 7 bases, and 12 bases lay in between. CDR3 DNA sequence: TGTGCCAGCAGCCGCCCCTACGGGGAGCAGTACTTC. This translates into CASSRPYGEQYF.

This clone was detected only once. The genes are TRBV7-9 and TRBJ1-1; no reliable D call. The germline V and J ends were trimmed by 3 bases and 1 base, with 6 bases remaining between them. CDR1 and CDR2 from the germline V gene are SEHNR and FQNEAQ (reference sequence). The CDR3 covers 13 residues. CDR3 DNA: TGTGCCAGCAGCTTTACCGAGAACACTGAAGCTTTCTTT. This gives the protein CASSFTENTEAFF.

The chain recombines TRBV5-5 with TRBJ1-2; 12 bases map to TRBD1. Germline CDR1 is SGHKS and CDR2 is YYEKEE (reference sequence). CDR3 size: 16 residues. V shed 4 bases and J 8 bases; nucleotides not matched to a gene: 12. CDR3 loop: CASSLERGQGARGYTF. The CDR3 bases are TGTGCCAGCAGCCTGGAACGGGGACAGGGGGCTCGAGGCTACACCTTC.

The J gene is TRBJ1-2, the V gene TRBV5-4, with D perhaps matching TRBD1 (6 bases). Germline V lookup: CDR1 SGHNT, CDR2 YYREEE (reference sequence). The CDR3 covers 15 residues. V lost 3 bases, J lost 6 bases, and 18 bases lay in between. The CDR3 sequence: CASSSGTPGVNGYTF. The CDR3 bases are TGTGCCAGCAGCTCAGGCACCCCAGGGGTAAATGGCTACACCTTC.

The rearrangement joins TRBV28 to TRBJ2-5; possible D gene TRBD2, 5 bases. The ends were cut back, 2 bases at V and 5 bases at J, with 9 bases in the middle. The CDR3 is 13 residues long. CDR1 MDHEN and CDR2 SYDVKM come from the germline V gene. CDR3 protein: CASSLEGWETQYF. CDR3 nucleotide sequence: TGTGCCAGCAGTTTAGAGGGCTGGGAGACCCAGTACTTC. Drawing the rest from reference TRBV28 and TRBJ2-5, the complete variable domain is DVKVTQSSRYLVKRTGEKVFLECVQDMDHENMFWYRQDPGLGLRLIYFSYDVKMKEKGDIPEGYSVSREKKERFSLILESASTNQTSMYLCASSLEGWETQYFGPGTRLLVL.

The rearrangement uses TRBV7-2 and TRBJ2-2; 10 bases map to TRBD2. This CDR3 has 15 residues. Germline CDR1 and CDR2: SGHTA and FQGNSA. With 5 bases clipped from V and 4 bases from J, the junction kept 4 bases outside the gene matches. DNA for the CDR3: TGTGCCAGCAGCCCCCGACTAGCGGGCACCGGGGAGCTGTTTTTT. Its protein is CASSPRLAGTGELFF.

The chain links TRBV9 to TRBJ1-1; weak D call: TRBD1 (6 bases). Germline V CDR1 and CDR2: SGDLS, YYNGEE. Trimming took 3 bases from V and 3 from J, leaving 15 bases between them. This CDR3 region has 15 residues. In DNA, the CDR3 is TGTGCCAGCAGCGCAAAACAGGGTATGGACACTGAAGCTTTCTTT. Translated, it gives CASSAKQGMDTEAFF.

CDR3: CASSSQREWFF. CDR3 in DNA: TGTGCCAGCAGTTCCCAGCGGGAGTGGTTCTTC. The rearrangement joins TRBV27 to TRBJ2-1; 8 bases match TRBD2. The CDR3 covers 11 residues. The V and J ends lost 4 bases and 15 bases, in that order; junction bases with no gene match: 5. Looked up from germline, CDR1 is MNHEY and CDR2 is SMNVEV (reference sequence).

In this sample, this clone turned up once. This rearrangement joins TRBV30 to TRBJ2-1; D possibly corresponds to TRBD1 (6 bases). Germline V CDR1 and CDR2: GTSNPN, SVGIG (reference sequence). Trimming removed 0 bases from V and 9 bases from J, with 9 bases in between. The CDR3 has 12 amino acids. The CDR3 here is CAWSVRDTEQFF. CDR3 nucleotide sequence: TGTGCCTGGAGTGTACGGGACACTGAGCAGTTCTTC.

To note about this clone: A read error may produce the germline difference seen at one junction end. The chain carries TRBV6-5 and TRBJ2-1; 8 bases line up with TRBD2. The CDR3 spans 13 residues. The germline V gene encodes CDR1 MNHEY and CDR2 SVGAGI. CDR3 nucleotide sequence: TGTGCCGGCAGTCCGAGCGGGAGAAATGAGCAGTTCTTC. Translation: CAGSPSGRNEQFF.

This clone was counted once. Here the CDR3 reads CASSENSGRSSYEQYF. The CDR3, as DNA: TGTGCCAGCAGCGAGAATAGCGGGAGGAGCTCCTACGAGCAGTACTTC. The chain links TRBV7-8 to TRBJ2-7; 10 nucleotides line up with TRBD2. V was clipped by 5 bases and J by 0 bases; unmatched bases: 7. CDR1 is SGHVS and CDR2 is FQNEAQ in the germline V gene. This CDR3 has 16 residues.

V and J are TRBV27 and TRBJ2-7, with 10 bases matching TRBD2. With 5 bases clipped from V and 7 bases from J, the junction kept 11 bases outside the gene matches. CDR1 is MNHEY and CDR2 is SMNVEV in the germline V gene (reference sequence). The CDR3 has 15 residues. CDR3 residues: CASSTKAGGPQEQYF. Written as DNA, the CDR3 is TGTGCCAGCAGTACTAAAGCGGGAGGGCCTCAGGAGCAGTACTTC.